This T cell receptor (beta chain) was documented in a study of blood T cell repertoires in COVID-19. Study summary: COVID-19 samples, acute and convalescent, were from the United States, Italy and Spain. T cells, B-cell-depleted T cells, or PBMCs provided the cDNA or gDNA that served as material.

In the authors' workflow: Using reference gene primer amplification, nucleated cell counts were estimated. The assay was immunoSEQ multiplex PCR, and TCRdb's table has in-frame clones only and misses some. For V, J and clone size, that table is used; D and trimming come from the DNA. The sample shows over 85,000 clones, roughly 87% of them seen only once. The sequence was collected from a male donor with acute or convalescent COVID-19. Material for sequencing was peripheral blood.

The DNA of the CDR3 is TGTGCCAGCAGCGTCCTATTAGGGGGAAATGCTGAGCAGTTCTTC. Its protein is CASSVLLGGNAEQFF. The chain combines TRBV9 with TRBJ2-1, with TRBD1 as a possible D gene (6 bases). This CDR3 comprises 15 residues. Between the trimmed V and J ends, which lost 2 bases and 9 bases, there was a span of 18 bases. The V gene's germline CDR1 is SGDLS and CDR2 YYNGEE. Drawing the rest from reference TRBV9 and TRBJ2-1, the complete variable domain is DSGVTQTPKHLITATGQRVTLRCSPRSGDLSVYWYQQSLDQGLQFLIQYYNGEERAKGNILERFSAQQFPDLHSELNLSSLELGDSALYFCASSVLLGGNAEQFFGPGTRLTVL.